The next 23 T cell receptor beta chains were all read from a single sample in a study of beta chain features in type 1 diabetes. Sequencing targeted expressed TCRB transcripts, as all isolated RNA had been reverse transcribed. Measured with immunoSEQ multiplex PCR; TCRdb has only the in-frame clones, and not every one. The data show over 300,000 clones, 8% seen once. The sequenced sample consisted of central memory CD4+ T cells from blood. The receptor set was obtained from a woman aged 18-35 years in good health.

This clone was detected only a few times. The V gene is TRBV18, the J gene TRBJ2-1; D not resolved. In germline, CDR1 is KGHSH, CDR2 LQKENI. The V end lost 6 bases, the J end lost 6 bases, and 18 bases lay between the germline ends. The CDR3 is 15 residues long. CDR3 residues: CASSDFGLVGNEQFF. As DNA, the CDR3 is TGTGCCAGCTCCGACTTTGGGCTAGTCGGCAATGAGCAGTTCTTC.

This chain uses TRBV29-1 with TRBJ2-1; 8 bases fit TRBD2. V lost 6 bases to trimming and J lost 4 bases; unmatched junction nucleotides: 5. This CDR3 comprises 13 residues. CDR1 is SQVTM and CDR2 is ANQGSEA in the germline V gene. Here the CDR3 reads CSVTSDNYNEQFF. As DNA, the CDR3 is TGCAGCGTGACTAGCGACAATTACAATGAGCAGTTCTTC.

This clone was seen only a few times. The genes are TRBV15 and TRBJ1-4, with D uncertain. Germline lookup yields CDR1 LNHNV and CDR2 YYDKDF (reference sequence). The CDR3 spans 17 residues. Trimming left V 2 bases short and J 8 bases short, with 21 bases between. This chain's CDR3 is CATSRSLRGEFSEKLFF. The CDR3 nucleotides read TGTGCCACCAGCAGATCCCTCCGCGGAGAGTTTTCGGAAAAACTGTTTTTT.

The V call is TRBV19, the J call TRBJ2-5, with D possibly being TRBD1 (6 bases). Germline CDR1 LNHDA, CDR2 SQIVND (reference sequence). The length of the CDR3 is 14 residues. Trimming took off 3 bases at V and 4 bases at J, with 12 bases between the two ends. The CDR3 region is CASSMDSWGETQYF. CDR3 sequence (DNA): TGTGCCAGTAGTATGGACAGCTGGGGAGAGACCCAGTACTTC. The variable domain in full, with the rest retrieved from reference TRBV19 and TRBJ2-5, is DGGITQSPKYLFRKEGQNVTLSCEQNLNHDAMYWYRQDPGQGLRLIYYSQIVNDFQKGDIAEGYSVSREKKESFPLTVTSAQKNPTAFYLCASSMDSWGETQYFGPGTRLLVL.

The V gene is TRBV10-3, the J gene TRBJ2-5; 8 nucleotides match TRBD2. Germline lookup yields CDR1 ENHRY and CDR2 SYGVKD. Trimming removed 6 bases from V and 3 bases from J; junction bases left unmatched: 6. The CDR3 totals 14 residues. DNA for the CDR3: TGTGCCATCAGAGCGGGAGAGGGGGAAGAGACCCAGTACTTC. It yields the protein CAIRAGEGEETQYF.

This clone was seen more than once but under ten times. This chain joins TRBV4-3 and TRBJ2-1; 10 bases agree with TRBD2. Germline CDR1 and CDR2: LGHNA and YSLEER. With 0 bases clipped from V and 0 bases from J, the junction kept 14 bases outside the gene matches. The CDR3 covers 21 residues. CDR3 region: CASSQDVASGSYRSSYNEQFF. The CDR3 bases are TGCGCCAGCAGCCAAGATGTGGCTAGCGGGAGTTATCGGAGCTCCTACAATGAGCAGTTCTTC.

The chain combines TRBV5-1 with TRBJ1-1, with D possibly being TRBD1 (6 bases). There are 15 residues in the CDR3. CDR1 and CDR2 (germline): SGHRS, YFSETQ. Trimming stripped 2 bases from V and 2 bases from J, with 13 bases between. CDR3 nucleotide sequence: TGCGCCAGCAGCTTTATCGGGGGCACTAACACTGAAGCTTTCTTT. Amino acid sequence: CASSFIGGTNTEAFF.

This clone has a handful of counts. The sample holds other DNA sequences that translate to the same CDR3. The chain joins TRBV2 to TRBJ1-1; a possible D gene is TRBD1 (5 bases). The CDR3 runs 13 residues. Looked up from germline, CDR1 is SNHLY and CDR2 is FYNNEI. Trimming left V 3 bases short and J 2 bases short, with 7 bases between. This CDR3 is CASSDQGNTEAFF. CDR3 nucleotides: TGTGCCAGCAGTGACCAGGGTAACACTGAAGCTTTCTTT.

This rearrangement joins TRBV28 to TRBJ2-6; D unresolved. V lost 6 bases and J 4 bases, leaving 16 bases between the germline ends. In germline, CDR1 is MDHEN, CDR2 SYDVKM. The CDR3 has 16 residues. For the CDR3, the DNA is TGTGCCAGCAGACGGACGCCTCGGGCAGGGGCCAACGTCCTGACTTTC. Its protein is CASRRTPRAGANVLTF.

This chain joins TRBV5-4 and TRBJ2-7; D tentatively reads TRBD1 or TRBD2 (6 bases each). V was pared by 2 bases and J by 3 bases, with 12 bases between. The CDR3 is 14 amino acids. CDR1 SGHNT and CDR2 YYREEE come from the germline V gene (reference sequence). The CDR3 loop reads CASSLAEGGYEQYF. DNA of the CDR3: TGTGCCAGCAGCTTAGCGGAGGGGGGCTACGAGCAGTACTTC. Full variable domain (missing parts from reference TRBV5-4 and TRBJ2-7): ETGVTQSPTHLIKTRGQQVTLRCSSQSGHNTVSWYQQALGQGPQFIFQYYREEENGRGNFPPRFSGLQFPNYSSELNVNALELDDSALYLCASSLAEGGYEQYFGPGTRLTVT.

This clone was seen more than once but under ten times. The chain couples TRBV28 to TRBJ2-1; 7 bases are a match to TRBD1. The J segment lost 3 bases and the V segment lost 5 bases, leaving 4 bases of the junction unmatched. This CDR3 comprises 14 residues. Germline V CDR1 and CDR2: MDHEN, SYDVKM. The CDR3 coding sequence is TGTGCCAGCAGTCGGGACAGTTTCTACAATGAGCAGTTCTTC. Its translation is CASSRDSFYNEQFF.

V and J are TRBV29-1 and TRBJ2-5; 7 positions agree with TRBD1. Germline trimming cut 3 bases from V and 1 base from J; bases unmatched to any gene: 14. The CDR3 has 17 residues. CDR1 is SQVTM, CDR2 ANQGSEA, per germline. DNA for the CDR3: TGCAGCGTTGACCCTTCGCCCTACTGGACAGGCCAAGAGACCCAGTACTTC. Encoded protein: CSVDPSPYWTGQETQYF.

This clone was counted only a few times. The CDR3: CASSLGAWVGEQYF. The DNA of the CDR3 is TGTGCCAGCAGCTTAGGAGCGTGGGTCGGGGAGCAGTACTTC. This chain connects TRBV5-4 to TRBJ2-7; D ambiguous. Trimming took 2 bases from V and 7 from J, leaving 16 bases between them. Germline V lookup: CDR1 SGHNT, CDR2 YYREEE (reference sequence). The CDR3 contains 14 residues.

This clone was seen ten or more times. This rearrangement joins TRBV5-5 to TRBJ2-3; 10 bases align to TRBD2. The CDR3 loop spans 17 amino acids. The germline V gene has CDR1 SGHKS and CDR2 YYEKEE (reference sequence). The ends lost 2 bases at V and 7 bases at J; junction bases unmatched: 13. The CDR3 DNA reads TGTGCCAGCAGCTTTCCGGCTAGCGGGAGAAAGGGGAATACGCAGTATTTT. This translates into CASSFPASGRKGNTQYF.

In this sample, this clone turned up many times. This sequence joins TRBV10-3 and TRBJ2-3; TRBD2 matches 14 bases. V was clipped by 6 bases and J by 4 bases; unmatched bases: 3. The CDR3 is 15 residues long. Germline-derived CDR1 and CDR2 are ENHRY and SYGVKD. In nucleotides, the CDR3 is TGTGCCATCAGACGACTAGCGGGAGGGCCAGATACGCAGTATTTT. This codes for CAIRRLAGGPDTQYF.

This clone was recorded many times. The chain is built from TRBV6-6 and TRBJ1-1; D gene ambiguous. Trimming left V 0 bases short and J 1 base short, with 6 bases between. The length of the CDR3 is 14 residues. Germline loops: CDR1 MNHNY, CDR2 SVGAGI (reference sequence). The CDR3 protein is CASSYSRGNTEAFF. CDR3 coding DNA: TGTGCCAGCAGTTACTCACGAGGGAACACTGAAGCTTTCTTT.

This sequence joins TRBV9 and TRBJ2-3, with a possible D match to TRBD2 (5 bases). V dropped 0 bases and J dropped 3 bases, with 17 bases sitting between them. This CDR3 has 17 amino acids. Germline loops: CDR1 SGDLS, CDR2 YYNGEE. The CDR3 sequence is CASSVEVAGTGTDTQYF. The CDR3 nucleotides read TGTGCCAGCAGCGTAGAAGTGGCGGGCACTGGGACAGATACGCAGTATTTT.

V gene TRBV11-1 combines with J gene TRBJ2-3; unclear D gene. Deletions cut 3 bases from V and 6 bases from J, with 16 bases between. This CDR3 has 15 residues. CDR1 and CDR2 from the germline V gene are SGHAT and FQDESV (reference sequence). CDR3 DNA: TGTGCCAGCAGCTTCAGAGGTCCACCCCCCGATACGCAGTATTTT. It specifies CASSFRGPPPDTQYF.

This chain uses TRBV5-4 with TRBJ2-1; a weak D match, TRBD2 (5 bases). Between the trimmed V and J ends, which lost 4 bases and 0 bases, there was a span of 11 bases. The CDR3 runs 15 residues. From germline, CDR1 is SGHNT and CDR2 YYREEE (reference sequence). CDR3 sequence reads: CASSGSDPSYNEQFF. The CDR3 DNA reads as TGTGCCAGCAGCGGGAGCGACCCCTCCTACAATGAGCAGTTCTTC.

This rearrangement joins TRBV28 to TRBJ2-3; 14 positions match TRBD2. CDR3 size: 18 residues. The ends lost 6 bases at V and 1 base at J; junction bases unmatched: 9. Germline values: CDR1 MDHEN, CDR2 SYDVKM. The CDR3 reads CASRTLPGLAGGTDTQYF. CDR3 sequence (DNA): TGTGCCAGCAGAACCCTACCGGGACTAGCGGGAGGCACAGATACGCAGTATTTT.

This clone was recorded at least ten times. The genes are TRBV28 and TRBJ2-2, with unresolved D. V dropped 5 bases and J dropped 10 bases, with 5 bases sitting between them. From germline, CDR1 is MDHEN and CDR2 SYDVKM. The length of the CDR3 is 10 residues. Here the CDR3 DNA reads TGTGCCAGCAGTCGATTGGAGCTGTTTTTT. Amino acids: CASSRLELFF.

V usage is TRBV9 and J usage is TRBJ1-2; possibly TRBD1 for D (5 bases). Per germline, CDR1 SGDLS and CDR2 YYNGEE. V was cut by 0 bases and J by 5 bases, with 8 bases left in between. The CDR3 covers 13 residues. CDR3 region: CASSVDGAYGYTF. The CDR3, as DNA: TGTGCCAGCAGCGTAGACGGGGCGTATGGCTACACCTTC.

This clone was observed many times. The V and J genes are TRBV15 and TRBJ2-1, with no clear D. The CDR3 length is 15 residues. Germline V gene lookup returns CDR1 LNHNV and CDR2 YYDKDF (reference sequence). V was trimmed by 9 bases and J by 3 bases, leaving 18 bases between them. CDR3 region: CATPEIGTVYNEQFF. The CDR3 DNA sequence: TGTGCCACTCCTGAGATAGGAACCGTCTACAATGAGCAGTTCTTC.